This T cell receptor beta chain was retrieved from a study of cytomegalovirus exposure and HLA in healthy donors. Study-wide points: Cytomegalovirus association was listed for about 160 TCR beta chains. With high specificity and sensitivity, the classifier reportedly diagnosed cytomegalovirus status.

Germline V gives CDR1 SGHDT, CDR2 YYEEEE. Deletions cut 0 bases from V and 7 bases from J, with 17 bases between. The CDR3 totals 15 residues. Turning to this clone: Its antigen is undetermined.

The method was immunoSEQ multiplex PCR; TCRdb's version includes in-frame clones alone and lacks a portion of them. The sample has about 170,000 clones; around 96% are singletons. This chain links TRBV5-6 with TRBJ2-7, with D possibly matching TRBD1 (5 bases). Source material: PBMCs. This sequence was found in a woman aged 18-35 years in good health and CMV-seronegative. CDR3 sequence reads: CASSLAPGPLYEQYF. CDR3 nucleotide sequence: TGTGCCAGCAGCTTGGCCCCAGGGCCCCTTTATGAGCAGTACTTC.